This entry lists 29 T cell receptor beta chains sequenced from one sample in a study of early T cells in non-severe SARS-CoV-2 infection (dated by TCRdb to the early 2020s). Library preparation employed 5' RACE. TCRdb shows the sequencer as NextSeq 500. TCRdb redid the processing of the public reads, applying fastp at Q25 and MiXCR, and retained in-frame beta chains. Identical CDR3 proteins give one entry, which carries the most common genes and DNA. The sample table holds just under 60,000 distinct CDR3 sequences, of which more than 8.5% were seen once. Clones ranked in the top ten supply approximately 15% of the sample. The sample consisted of whole blood. All receptors come from an adult who was a healthcare worker with PCR-confirmed SARS-CoV-2 infection or an uninfected control (not recorded which).

This chain connects TRBV7-2 to TRBJ2-2, with D unclear. Per the germline V gene, CDR1 is SGHTA and CDR2 is FQGNSA. V was clipped by 0 bases and J by 6 bases, with 8 bases between them. The CDR3 is 14 amino acids. CDR3 sequence (DNA): TGTGCCAGCAGCTTAGCGCGGTTCTCCGGGGAGCTGTTTTTT. Its translation: CASSLARFSGELFF.

This clonotype was found many times. This chain joins TRBV10-3 and TRBJ2-5; D is perhaps TRBD1 or TRBD2 (5 bases each). This CDR3 contains 13 residues. Trimming pared 6 bases from V and 2 bases from J, leaving 10 bases between. Looked up from germline, CDR1 is ENHRY and CDR2 is SYGVKD. Here the CDR3 reads CAISRDGQETQYF. The CDR3 region has the DNA TGTGCCATCAGCCGGGACGGGCAAGAGACCCAGTACTTC.

The chain couples TRBV6-2 or TRBV6-3 to TRBJ2-7, with D possibly TRBD2 on 5 matching bases. The CDR3 has 13 amino acids. Germline loops: CDR1 MNHEY, CDR2 SVGEGT. Between the trimmed V and J ends, which lost 10 bases and 7 bases, there was a span of 20 bases. CDR3 nucleotide sequence: TGTGCCATCAGGCCACCGGGGTCTCGGGAGCAGTACTTC. Its translation is CAIRPPGSREQYF.

J is TRBJ2-7 and V is TRBV11-3; D perhaps matches TRBD2 (6 bases). The CDR3 runs to 15 residues. Trimming removed 4 bases from V and 0 bases from J, with 13 bases in between. CDR1 is SGHNT, CDR2 YENEEA, per germline. Here the CDR3 reads CASSSFSGSSYEQYF. The CDR3, as DNA: TGTGCCAGCAGCTCTTTTAGCGGTAGCTCCTACGAGCAGTACTTC. Variable domain in full (rest from reference TRBV11-3 and TRBJ2-7): EAGVVQSPRYKIIEKKQPVAFWCNPISGHNTLYWYLQNLGQGPELLIRYENEEAVDDSQLPKDRFSAERLKGVDSTLKIQPAELGDSAVYLCASSSFSGSSYEQYFGPGTRLTVT.

This clonotype showed up many times. The rearrangement joins TRBV6-1 to TRBJ2-4, with D possibly matching TRBD2 (6 bases). The CDR3 extends over 16 amino acids. V was trimmed by 11 bases and J by 3 bases, leaving 23 bases between them. CDR1 is MNHNS, CDR2 SASEGT, per germline. The CDR3, as DNA: TGTGCCGGTTCTCCGGGACTCGACTTAATCAAAAACATTCAGTACTTC. Residues: CAGSPGLDLIKNIQYF.

The table lists this clonotype with a few counts. The chain joins TRBV27 to TRBJ2-5; TRBD1 is a possible D gene (6 bases). The germline V and J ends were trimmed by 5 bases and 4 bases, with 14 bases remaining between them. The V gene's germline CDR1 is MNHEY and CDR2 SMNVEV (reference sequence). The CDR3 covers 14 residues. CDR3 residues: CASSRTTGSETQYF. The CDR3, as DNA: TGTGCCAGCAGTAGAACCACAGGGTCAGAGACCCAGTACTTC.

This clonotype has a handful of counts. The chain uses TRBV7-9 and TRBJ2-5; no reliable D call. The germline V gene encodes CDR1 SEHNR and CDR2 FQNEAQ (reference sequence). V lost 1 base and J lost 2, with 8 bases in between. The CDR3 totals 14 residues. The CDR3 sequence: CASSLVARQETQYF. The CDR3 DNA sequence: TGTGCCAGCAGCTTAGTTGCTAGACAAGAGACCCAGTACTTC.

This clonotype has more than one count but fewer than ten. This chain connects TRBV29-1 to TRBJ2-3, with D possibly being TRBD1 or TRBD2 (5 bases each). The germline V gene has CDR1 SQVTM and CDR2 ANQGSEA. V dropped 7 bases and J dropped 11 bases, with 13 bases sitting between them. This CDR3 has 10 residues. The CDR3, as DNA: TGCAGCGCCACGAGGGACCGGCAGTATTTT. Translation: CSATRDRQYF.

This clonotype was counted at least ten times. V gene TRBV7-9 combines with J gene TRBJ1-5; 8 positions match TRBD1. V was clipped by 5 bases and J by 2 bases; unmatched bases: 14. Looked up from germline, CDR1 is SEHNR and CDR2 is FQNEAQ (reference sequence). The CDR3 consists of 18 residues. The CDR3 sequence is CASSPGTGHSRGNQPQHF. CDR3 sequence (DNA): TGTGCCAGCAGCCCTGGGACAGGCCACTCGCGGGGCAATCAGCCCCAGCATTTT.

The rearrangement links TRBV20-1 to TRBJ2-5; D unclear. The germline gives CDR1 DFQATT, CDR2 SNEGSKA (reference sequence). Trimming took 6 bases from V and 5 from J, leaving 7 bases between them. CDR3 size: 10 residues. For the CDR3, the DNA is TGCAGTGCCAATTCGGAGACCCAGTACTTC. Its protein product is CSANSETQYF.

In this sample, this clonotype turned up many times. CDR3 bases: TGCGCCAGCAGCGGGACAAACGGAATGAACACTGAAGCTTTCTTT. Protein: CASSGTNGMNTEAFF. The chain uses TRBV5-1 and TRBJ1-1; TRBD1 might be the D (6 bases). Germline V gene lookup returns CDR1 SGHRS and CDR2 YFSETQ. The V gene lost 4 bases and the J gene lost 0 bases, with 13 bases spanning the gap. This CDR3 has 15 residues.

The V gene is TRBV20-1, the J gene TRBJ2-3, with D possibly being TRBD2 (7 bases). Deletions cut 4 bases from V and 4 bases from J, with 15 bases between. The germline gives CDR1 DFQATT, CDR2 SNEGSKA (reference sequence). The CDR3 totals 14 residues. CDR3 in DNA: TGCAGTGCTAACCTCCAGGGGAGGGCAGATACGCAGTATTTT. It specifies CSANLQGRADTQYF.

In this sample, this clonotype turned up many times. This chain connects TRBV2 to TRBJ1-5; no firm D call. Germline assignment: CDR1 SNHLY and CDR2 FYNNEI. Trimming left V 8 bases short and J 1 base short, with 9 bases between. CDR3 length equals 13 residues. The CDR3 region is CASSSPSNQPQHF. CDR3 DNA: TGTGCCAGCTCCAGCCCGAGCAATCAGCCCCAGCATTTT.

This clonotype showed up many times. This chain's CDR3 is CASSVTSGSTDTQYF. CDR3 DNA sequence: TGTGCCAGCAGCGTAACTAGCGGAAGCACAGATACGCAGTATTTT. The chain carries TRBV9 and TRBJ2-3; 8 nucleotides align to TRBD2. This CDR3 is 15 amino acids long. V lost 1 base and J lost 0; bases outside the gene matches: 1. Germline-derived CDR1 and CDR2 are SGDLS and YYNGEE.

This clonotype was seen ten or more times. V and J are TRBV27 and TRBJ2-2, with D perhaps matching TRBD1 or TRBD2 (5 bases each). The CDR3 totals 18 residues. Trimming removed 5 bases at V and 3 bases at J, with 22 bases between. Looked up from germline, CDR1 is MNHEY and CDR2 is SMNVEV (reference sequence). As DNA, the CDR3 is TGTGCCAGCAGTGGGGGAGTGGGCCCACTGGGGGACACCGGGGAGCTGTTTTTT. Translating it yields CASSGGVGPLGDTGELFF.

This clonotype was seen only a few times. The CDR3 DNA reads as TGTGCCAGCGATGTCACCCACGAGCAGTACTTC. Encoded protein: CASDVTHEQYF. V and J are TRBV2 and TRBJ2-7; D is uncertain. Germline lookup yields CDR1 SNHLY and CDR2 FYNNEI. This CDR3 region has 11 residues. Trimming cost V 8 bases and J 5 bases, with 10 bases left between them.

This clonotype has at least ten counts. One junction end disagrees with the germline gene, perhaps due to a read error. The chain carries TRBV7-2 and TRBJ2-1; TRBD2 might be the D (5 bases). The germline gives CDR1 SGHTA, CDR2 FQGNSA. The CDR3 is 15 amino acids. In DNA, the CDR3 is TGTGCCAGCAGCTTAGGTCCGGGGTCGTGGACTCCCCTGAGCTTC. It yields the protein CASSLGPGSWTPLSF.

There are a few counts of this clonotype. The chain combines TRBV12-3 or TRBV12-4 with TRBJ1-6; tentatively, D is TRBD1 (6 bases). The V gene lost 7 bases and the J gene lost 7 bases, with 20 bases spanning the gap. The CDR3 extends over 16 amino acids. CDR3 protein: CASKIQGLRPNSPLHF. DNA for the CDR3: TGTGCCAGCAAAATACAGGGCTTGCGCCCCAATTCACCCCTCCACTTT.

This clonotype showed up many times. The chain links TRBV18 to TRBJ1-2, with a weak D call TRBD1 (6 bases). Germline CDR1 is KGHSH and CDR2 is LQKENI. The V end lost 3 bases, the J end lost 4 bases, and 9 bases lay between the germline ends. The CDR3 is 13 residues long. The CDR3 DNA reads TGTGCCAGCTCACCGGACAGCATCTATGGCTACACCTTC. Translated: CASSPDSIYGYTF.

This clonotype has a handful of counts. The J gene is TRBJ2-1, the V gene TRBV29-1; 9 bases map to TRBD2. This CDR3 comprises 11 residues. The V and J ends lost 8 bases and 10 bases, in that order; junction bases with no gene match: 6. CDR1 SQVTM and CDR2 ANQGSEA come from the germline V gene. This chain's CDR3 is CSSGLAYEQFF. The CDR3 region has the DNA TGCAGCTCTGGACTAGCGTACGAGCAGTTCTTC.

The rearrangement joins TRBV12-3 or TRBV12-4 to TRBJ1-5, with D tentatively TRBD1 (6 bases). This CDR3 comprises 15 residues. The V end lost 2 bases, the J end lost 6 bases, and 14 bases lay between the germline ends. This chain's CDR3 is CASSLSAGDGQPQHF. DNA of the CDR3: TGTGCCAGCAGTTTATCAGCAGGGGATGGTCAGCCCCAGCATTTT.

In this sample, this clonotype turned up a few times. This rearrangement joins TRBV7-9 to TRBJ1-4; D is undetermined. Germline CDR1 and CDR2: SEHNR and FQNEAQ (reference sequence). This CDR3 spans 14 amino acids. V gave up 1 base and J gave up 14 bases, with 17 bases separating them. CDR3 coding DNA: TGTGCCAGCAGCTTAGAGGTTTCGGCAGGAGCCCTGTTTTTT. This codes for CASSLEVSAGALFF.

Only a few counts were recorded for this clonotype. The V gene is TRBV21-1, the J gene TRBJ2-5; the table's D call, TRBD2, was not checked against the DNA. TRBV21-1 corresponds to a pseudogene. CDR3 length equals 15 residues. The CDR3 is CASSKLLAAQETQYF. CDR3 in DNA: TGTGCCAGCAGCAAACTACTAGCGGCCCAGGAGACCCAGTACTTC.

This clonotype was detected ten times or more. The gene calls are TRBV6-1 and TRBJ1-3; maybe TRBD1 (5 bases). This CDR3 is built from 16 residues. Germline CDR1 and CDR2: MNHNS and SASEGT. Trimming pared 4 bases from V and 7 bases from J, leaving 20 bases between. The CDR3 DNA follows: TGTGCCAGCAGTGTCCAGCGGGGAGGGGCATGGAACACCATATATTTT. Translating it yields CASSVQRGGAWNTIYF.

This clonotype was counted only a few times. The chain combines TRBV6-1 with TRBJ1-1, with D possibly being TRBD1 (6 bases). Germline-derived CDR1 and CDR2 are MNHNS and SASEGT. This CDR3 region has 14 residues. Between the trimmed V and J ends, which lost 6 bases and 1 base, there was a span of 12 bases. The DNA of the CDR3 is TGTGCCAGCAGAGTAACAGGGCAGAACACTGAAGCTTTCTTT. It codes for CASRVTGQNTEAFF.

This clonotype has just one count. The chain joins TRBV4-1 to TRBJ1-4, with D uncertain. The germline CDR1 and CDR2 sequences are MGHRA and YSYEKL. V dropped 0 bases and J dropped 2 bases, with 7 bases sitting between them. The CDR3 covers 15 residues. This chain's CDR3 is CASSQERTTNEKLFF. CDR3 DNA sequence: TGCGCCAGCAGCCAAGAGCGGACCACTAATGAAAAACTGTTTTTT.

Many counts were recorded for this clonotype. The chain is built from TRBV18 and TRBJ2-2; D may be TRBD2 (5 bases). This CDR3 comprises 14 residues. Germline V gene data show CDR1 as KGHSH and CDR2 as LQKENI. The V end was cut by 2 bases, the J end by 1 base, with 5 bases between. The DNA for the CDR3 is TGTGCCAGCTCACCAGGAGGGAACACCGGGGAGCTGTTTTTT. This codes for CASSPGGNTGELFF.

This clonotype was seen ten or more times. The rearrangement links TRBV5-6 to TRBJ2-7; D ambiguous. The CDR3 loop spans 16 amino acids. The V end was cut by 1 base, the J end by 2 bases, with 16 bases between. From germline, CDR1 is SGHDT and CDR2 YYEEEE. DNA for the CDR3: TGTGCCAGCAGCTTGCCCCCTTTCTCGGTGGCCTACGAGCAGTACTTC. It encodes CASSLPPFSVAYEQYF.

This clonotype was seen a handful of times. The chain uses TRBV5-1 and TRBJ2-3; D possibly uses TRBD1 or TRBD2 (6 bases each). Germline CDR1 is SGHRS and CDR2 is YFSETQ. This CDR3 spans 16 amino acids. V was clipped by 4 bases and J by 2 bases, with 17 bases between them. CDR3 amino acids: CASSQGRGLTTDTQYF. The CDR3 DNA sequence: TGCGCCAGCAGCCAGGGACGGGGGCTAACCACAGATACGCAGTATTTT.